Included here is one TCR beta chain sequence, with context. What this receptor recognizes is not known. No base quality values were provided; no much bigger clone lies one nucleotide off. Library creation used the immunoSEQ multiplex PCR assay. Sourced from immuneACCESS, this table was stored by TCRdb with only in-frame sequences that have V and J called. A share of the clones is absent; for the studies checked, an unresolved V gene accounts for under half, and the remainder has no known explanation. A total of fewer than 200,000 clones appear in this sample, roughly 95% of them only once. The ten largest account for approximately 4% of the sample. The sample is drawn from a study of control samples from healthy donors and cancer patients (TCRdb year 2020). The origin of this receptor is a woman aged 60-75 years in good health. What was sequenced was blood.

The CDR3 region reads CARASGGACTDTQYF. The nucleotide sequence is given as TGTGCCAGGGCGAGCGGGGGGGCCTGCACAGATACGCAGTATTTT. The chain couples TRBV7-2 to TRBJ2-3; TRBD2 lines up with 10 middle nucleotides. Germline trimming amounts to 9 bases on V and 1 base on J, with 7 as the count of junction bases outside the gene matches. Including the terminal cysteine and phenylalanine, the CDR3 comprises 15 residues. The sequence is cut down to CDR3 DNA, 45 bases in frame from base 1. Taken from the germline V gene, the CDR1 and CDR2 loops are SGHTA and FQGNSA.